One and the same sample provided the 20 T cell receptor beta chains below, sequenced in a study of blood T cell repertoires in COVID-19. Some clones are missing from TCRdb's copy, which holds only in-frame ones; the method was immunoSEQ multiplex PCR. In the table there are approximately 400,000 clones, 89% of which are singletons. The sample was peripheral blood. The receptors were sampled from a middle-aged man with acute or convalescent COVID-19.

V is TRBV18 and J is TRBJ1-1, with 7 bases that match TRBD1. The CDR3 sequence is 12 residues long. Germline lookup yields CDR1 KGHSH and CDR2 LQKENI. V dropped 2 bases and J dropped 10; count of bases not matched to a gene: 4. The CDR3 DNA follows: TGTGCCAGCTCACCAGACAGGGATGGAGCTTTCTTT. Encoded protein: CASSPDRDGAFF. Combining the CDR3 with reference TRBV18 and TRBJ1-1 gives the whole variable domain NAGVMQNPRHLVRRRGQEARLRCSPMKGHSHVYWYRQLPEEGLKFMVYLQKENIIDESGMPKERFSAEFPKEGPSILRIQQVVRGDSAAYFCASSPDRDGAFFGQGTRLTVV.

This clone appeared a single time. This chain links TRBV18 with TRBJ1-2; D might be TRBD1 (5 bases). In germline, CDR1 is KGHSH, CDR2 LQKENI. Trimming shortened V by 4 bases and J by 8 bases, and 11 bases separated the two germline ends. The CDR3 has 12 amino acids. The CDR3 here is CASSQPGGGYTF. CDR3 coding DNA: TGTGCCAGCTCACAACCCGGGGGGGGCTACACCTTC.

The CDR3 bases are TGTGCCAGCCACCCAGGGGGGAACACTGAAGCTTTCTTT. Its translation: CASHPGGNTEAFF. The gene calls are TRBV25-1 and TRBJ1-1, with 7 nucleotides matching TRBD1. The CDR3 runs to 13 residues. The V gene's germline CDR1 is MGHDK and CDR2 SYGVNS. V lost 8 bases to trimming and J lost 1 base; unmatched junction nucleotides: 4. The variable domain in full, with the rest retrieved from reference TRBV25-1 and TRBJ1-1, is EADIYQTPRYLVIGTGKKITLECSQTMGHDKMYWYQQDPGMELHLIHYSYGVNSTEKGDLSSESTVSRIRTEHFPLTLESARPSHTSQYLCASHPGGNTEAFFGQGTRLTVV.

A few counts support this clone. This chain links TRBV19 with TRBJ2-1, with 7 bases that match TRBD2. This CDR3 comprises 15 residues. Germline values: CDR1 LNHDA, CDR2 SQIVND (reference sequence). V was clipped by 7 bases and J by 6 bases; unmatched bases: 12. Here the CDR3 reads CASMPSGGYPNEQFF. CDR3 bases: TGTGCCAGTATGCCGTCGGGGGGTTACCCCAATGAGCAGTTCTTC.

The J gene is TRBJ1-6, the V gene TRBV6-2 or TRBV6-3; D is undetermined. The V end was cut by 2 bases, the J end by 6 bases, with 14 bases between. Germline CDR1 and CDR2: MNHEY and SVGEGT. This CDR3 contains 16 residues. The CDR3 is CASSYGQALGNSPLHF. CDR3 in DNA: TGTGCCAGCAGTTACGGGCAGGCGTTGGGTAATTCACCCCTCCACTTT.

This chain connects TRBV4-3 to TRBJ1-6, with 9 bases identical to TRBD1. The CDR3 consists of 15 residues. CDR1 is LGHNA and CDR2 is YSLEER in the germline V gene. V was clipped by 4 bases and J by 9 bases; unmatched bases: 7. CDR3 residues: CASSRADRGGSPLHF. The CDR3 DNA reads TGCGCCAGCAGCCGCGCGGACAGGGGAGGTTCACCCCTCCACTTT.

This clone was observed a few times. This chain connects TRBV19 to TRBJ1-1; a possible D gene is TRBD1 (5 bases). Trimming took off 4 bases at V and 8 bases at J, with 14 bases between the two ends. CDR1 and CDR2 (germline): LNHDA, SQIVND (reference sequence). The CDR3 is 13 amino acids. Here the CDR3 DNA reads TGTGCCAGTAGTACAGTCGGGGGGATCGAAGCTTTCTTT. It is translated as CASSTVGGIEAFF.

This chain joins TRBV3-1 (or the pseudogene TRBV3-2) and TRBJ2-4; TRBD1 is a possible D gene (6 bases). Germline assignment: CDR1 LGHDT and CDR2 YNNKEL (reference sequence). Trimming stripped 1 base from V and 12 bases from J, with 10 bases between. This CDR3 contains 12 residues. The CDR3 sequence: CASSQGDKCQYF. In DNA form, the CDR3 reads TGTGCCAGCAGCCAAGGGGACAAATGTCAGTACTTC.

This clone came up once. CDR3 residues: CASSVGQGSQVGGNTIYF. The CDR3 nucleotides read TGTGCCAGCAGCGTAGGACAGGGGTCTCAGGTCGGTGGAAACACCATATATTTT. The rearrangement uses TRBV9 and TRBJ1-3; 8 bases align to TRBD1. The CDR3 covers 18 residues. The trim removed 0 bases at V and 3 bases at J, leaving 11 bases unmatched. Germline assignment: CDR1 SGDLS and CDR2 YYNGEE.

The chain couples TRBV4-2 to TRBJ1-2; TRBD1 agrees at 9 bases. The CDR3 extends over 15 amino acids. The V gene end was trimmed by 0 bases and the J gene end by 4 bases; junction bases not matched to a gene: 3. Looked up from germline, CDR1 is LGHNA and CDR2 is YNFKEQ. CDR3 residues: CASSQEGQGAYGYTF. CDR3 coding DNA: TGTGCCAGCAGCCAAGAGGGACAGGGAGCCTATGGCTACACCTTC.

This clone was seen a single time. The genes are TRBV15 and TRBJ2-3, with 11 bases identical to TRBD2. The CDR3 is 17 amino acids. CDR1 and CDR2 (germline): LNHNV, YYDKDF (reference sequence). With V trimmed by 0 bases and J by 1 base, 3 bases remained unmatched. This CDR3 is CATSRDGTSGGTDTQYF. The DNA of the CDR3 is TGTGCCACCAGCAGAGATGGGACTAGCGGAGGCACAGATACGCAGTATTTT.

This clone appeared many times. The DNA of the CDR3 is TGTGCCAGCAGCTTAGACGCGGGTCATCAGCCCCAGCATTTT. The encoded protein is CASSLDAGHQPQHF. This chain connects TRBV11-2 to TRBJ1-5; D not resolved. V was pared by 0 bases and J by 5 bases, with 8 bases between. CDR1 is SGHAT, CDR2 FQNNGV, per germline. The CDR3 runs 14 residues.

The rearrangement uses TRBV24-1 and TRBJ2-3, with 13 bases aligning to TRBD2. The J segment lost 5 bases and the V segment lost 4 bases, leaving 5 bases of the junction unmatched. The CDR3 is 16 amino acids. The V gene's germline CDR1 is KGHDR and CDR2 SFDVKD. CDR3 protein: CATSDLTSGGGDTQYF. CDR3 nucleotides: TGTGCCACCAGTGACCTTACTAGCGGGGGGGGAGATACGCAGTATTTT.

This clone was detected only once. The chain carries TRBV10-1 and TRBJ2-1; 8 positions match TRBD2. Per germline, CDR1 WNHNN and CDR2 SYGVQD (reference sequence). J gave up 2 bases and V 5 bases, and 5 bases lay outside the gene matches. CDR3 size: 15 residues. The CDR3 protein is CASSKSGSPYNEQFF. The CDR3, as DNA: TGCGCCAGCAGTAAAAGCGGGAGCCCCTACAATGAGCAGTTCTTC.

The rearrangement uses TRBV6-1 and TRBJ1-2; 8 nucleotides align to TRBD1. CDR3 length: 13 residues. Germline CDR1 MNHNS, CDR2 SASEGT. The trim removed 3 bases at V and 9 bases at J, leaving 6 bases unmatched. CDR3 region: CASSDRQGIRYTF. DNA for the CDR3: TGTGCCAGCAGTGACCGACAGGGGATACGCTACACCTTC.

This clone was seen more than once but under ten times. This chain links TRBV7-9 with TRBJ1-1; D is unresolved. V was cut by 3 bases and J by 5 bases, with 13 bases left in between. This CDR3 contains 14 residues. Germline V CDR1 and CDR2: SEHNR, FQNEAQ (reference sequence). CDR3 coding DNA: TGTGCCAGCAGCTTTGGGAATTCGGGGACTGAAGCTTTCTTT. Translation: CASSFGNSGTEAFF.

This chain connects TRBV5-1 to TRBJ2-1, with D possibly being TRBD2 (6 bases). CDR1 and CDR2 from the germline V gene are SGHRS and YFSETQ. CDR3 length equals 15 residues. V lost 3 bases and J lost 11, with 21 bases in between. The CDR3 loop is CASSYSFPGDDKQFF. CDR3 coding DNA: TGCGCCAGCAGCTATAGTTTTCCGGGGGACGACAAGCAGTTCTTC. The full variable domain, its missing parts supplied by reference TRBV5-1 and TRBJ2-1, is KAGVTQTPRYLIKTRGQQVTLSCSPISGHRSVSWYQQTPGQGLQFLFEYFSETQRNKGNFPGRFSGRQFSNSRSEMNVSTLELGDSALYLCASSYSFPGDDKQFFGPGTRLTVL.

This clone occurred once. The rearrangement joins TRBV2 to TRBJ2-5, with 10 bases lining up with TRBD2. This CDR3 comprises 16 residues. CDR1 and CDR2 (germline): SNHLY, FYNNEI. V shed 6 bases, J shed 3 bases, and the junction held 10 bases outside the gene matches. DNA of the CDR3: TGTGCCAGCAGAGTTAGCGGGGGGCCCAACGAAGAGACCCAGTACTTC. Amino acids: CASRVSGGPNEETQYF.

The V call is TRBV9, the J call TRBJ2-3, with TRBD2 matching 10 bases. With 3 bases clipped from V and 3 bases from J, the junction kept 7 bases outside the gene matches. Germline V gives CDR1 SGDLS, CDR2 YYNGEE. This CDR3 has 16 amino acids. Here the CDR3 DNA reads TGTGCCAGCAGCGACCAGCGGGGGGGCCTGACAGATACGCAGTATTTT. Translating gives CASSDQRGGLTDTQYF.

The genes are TRBV11-2 and TRBJ2-1; D is possibly TRBD1 (6 bases). Germline loops: CDR1 SGHAT, CDR2 FQNNGV. V was cut by 5 bases and J by 4 bases, with 15 bases left in between. The CDR3 length is 15 residues. In DNA form, the CDR3 reads TGTGCCAGCAGCACCCACAGGGATGGGTACAATGAGCAGTTCTTC. Amino acids: CASSTHRDGYNEQFF.